Listed below are T cell receptor beta chains from one sample, sequenced in a study of shared clonotypes between healthy human individuals. Assay: immunoSEQ multiplex PCR; the TCRdb copy retains only in-frame clones and omits some. The table has about 2.1 million clones, 85% to 95% seen once. Input material: naive CD8+ T cells from PBMCs. The receptors shown here come from a man aged 18 to 30 in good health. Some clones in this sample may be carry-over from other donors' samples. Each CDR3 is given with its conserved first and last residue.

j_call v_call cdr3_aa
TRBJ2-1 TRBV11-3 CASSSLGLAGVGEQFF
TRBJ2-7 TRBV4-3 CASSPGTGAYEQYF
TRBJ2-3 TRBV7-6 CASSLVPLGDTQYF
TRBJ2-7 TRBV25-1 CASSWVYEQYF
TRBJ1-2 TRBV4-1 CASSQDIGAGYGYTF
TRBJ1-5 TRBV19 CASSIGSGEGYQPQHF
TRBJ2-2 TRBV27 CASSFWAGGPVGAGELFF
TRBJ1-2 TRBV2 CASSDTDRNYGYTF
TRBJ2-7 TRBV27 CASSLGQGGGYEQYF
TRBJ1-5 TRBV19 CASSKIGQPTRGNQPQHF
TRBJ2-7 TRBV15 CATSSGPYEQYF
TRBJ2-1 TRBV11-3 CASSSHYRDHNEQFF